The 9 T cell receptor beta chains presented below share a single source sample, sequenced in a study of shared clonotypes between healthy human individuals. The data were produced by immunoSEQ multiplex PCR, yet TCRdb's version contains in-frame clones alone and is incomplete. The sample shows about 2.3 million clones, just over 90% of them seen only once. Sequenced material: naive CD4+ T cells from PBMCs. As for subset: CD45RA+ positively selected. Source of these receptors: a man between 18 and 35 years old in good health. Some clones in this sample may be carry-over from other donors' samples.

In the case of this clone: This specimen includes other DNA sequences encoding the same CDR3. Here the CDR3 DNA reads TGTGCCAGCAGCCTTAGCGGGAGTAGCTACAATGAGCAGTTCTTC. It translates to CASSLSGSSYNEQFF. The J gene is TRBJ2-1, the V gene TRBV7-9, with TRBD2 matching 9 bases. CDR3 length equals 15 residues. In germline, CDR1 is SEHNR, CDR2 FQNEAQ (reference sequence). After removal of 5 bases from V and 3 bases from J, the junction contained 5 bases not matched to a gene.

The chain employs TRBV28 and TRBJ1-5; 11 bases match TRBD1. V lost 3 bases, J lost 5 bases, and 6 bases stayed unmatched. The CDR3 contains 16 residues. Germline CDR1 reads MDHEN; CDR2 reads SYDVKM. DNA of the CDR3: TGTGCCAGCAGTTTTTCCTGGACAGGGGGCGATCAGCCCCAGCATTTT. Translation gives CASSFSWTGGDQPQHF.

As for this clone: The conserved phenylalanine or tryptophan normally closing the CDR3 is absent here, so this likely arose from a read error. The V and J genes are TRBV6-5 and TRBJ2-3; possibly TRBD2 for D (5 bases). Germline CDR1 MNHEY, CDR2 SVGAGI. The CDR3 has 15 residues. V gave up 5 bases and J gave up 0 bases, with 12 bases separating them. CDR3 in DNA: TGTGCCAGCAGTCTCACTAGACTCAGCACAGATACGCAGTATCTT. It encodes CASSLTRLSTDTQYL.

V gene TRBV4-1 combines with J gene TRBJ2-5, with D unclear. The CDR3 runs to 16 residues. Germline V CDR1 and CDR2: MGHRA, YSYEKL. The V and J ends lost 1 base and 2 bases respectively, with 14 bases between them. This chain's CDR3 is CASSQVWSTHQETQYF. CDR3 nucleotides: TGCGCCAGCAGCCAAGTATGGAGCACCCATCAAGAGACCCAGTACTTC.

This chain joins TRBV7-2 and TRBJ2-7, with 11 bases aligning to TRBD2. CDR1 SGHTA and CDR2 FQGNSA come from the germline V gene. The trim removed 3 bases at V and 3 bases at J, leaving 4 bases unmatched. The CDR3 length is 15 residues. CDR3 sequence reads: CASSLTSGKGYEQYF. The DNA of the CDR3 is TGTGCCAGCAGCTTGACTAGCGGGAAGGGCTACGAGCAGTACTTC.

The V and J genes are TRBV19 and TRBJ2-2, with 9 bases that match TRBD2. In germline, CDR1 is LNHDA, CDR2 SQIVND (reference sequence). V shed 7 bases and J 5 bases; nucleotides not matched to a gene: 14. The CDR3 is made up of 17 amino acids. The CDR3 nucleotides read TGTGCCAGTACCCCGGGGGCGGGAGGGCCCCCAACCGGGGAGCTGTTTTTT. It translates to CASTPGAGGPPTGELFF. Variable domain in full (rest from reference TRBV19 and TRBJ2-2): DGGITQSPKYLFRKEGQNVTLSCEQNLNHDAMYWYRQDPGQGLRLIYYSQIVNDFQKGDIAEGYSVSREKKESFPLTVTSAQKNPTAFYLCASTPGAGGPPTGELFFGEGSRLTVL.

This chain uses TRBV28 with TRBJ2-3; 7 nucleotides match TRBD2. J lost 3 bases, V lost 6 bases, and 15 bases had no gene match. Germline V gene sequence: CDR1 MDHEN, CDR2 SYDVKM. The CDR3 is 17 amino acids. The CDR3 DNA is TGTGCCAGCAGAGAAACGGGCGGGGGACTATTAACAGATACGCAGTATTTT. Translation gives CASRETGGGLLTDTQYF.

This CDR3 is CASSASGQARDTQYF. The CDR3, as DNA: TGTGCCAGCAGCGCTAGCGGGCAAGCTCGAGATACGCAGTATTTT. The rearrangement joins TRBV9 to TRBJ2-3, with 8 positions matching TRBD2. The CDR3 consists of 15 residues. Germline V gives CDR1 SGDLS, CDR2 YYNGEE. The V segment lost 3 bases and the J segment 5 bases; nucleotides outside the gene matches: 8.

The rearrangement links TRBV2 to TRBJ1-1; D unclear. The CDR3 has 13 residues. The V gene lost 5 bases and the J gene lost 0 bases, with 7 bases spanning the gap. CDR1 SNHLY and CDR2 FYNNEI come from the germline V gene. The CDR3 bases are TGTGCCAGCAGTTCAGGTATGAACACTGAAGCTTTCTTT. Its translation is CASSSGMNTEAFF.